The next 29 T cell receptor beta chains were all read from a single sample in a study of T cells after yellow fever vaccination. TCRdb ran MiXCR on the 5' RACE reads and lists one entry per CDR3 protein. The sample includes under 550,000 distinct CDR3 sequences, 21% of them seen just once. The source was PBMCs, collected less than 25 days after the first yellow fever vaccination. Receptors were obtained from a man aged 18 to 29 who received the YFV17D yellow fever vaccine.

This clonotype has only a few counts. The chain recombines TRBV14 with TRBJ1-1; no clear D gene. Trimming pared 6 bases from V and 0 bases from J, leaving 14 bases between. Germline V gene sequence: CDR1 SGHDN, CDR2 FVKESK. The CDR3 has 15 amino acids. This chain's CDR3 is CASSSLGHMNTEAFF. As DNA, the CDR3 is TGTGCCAGCAGTTCCCTTGGGCACATGAACACTGAAGCTTTCTTT.

V and J are TRBV4-3 and TRBJ2-3; TRBD2 matches at 12 bases. Trimming cost V 2 bases and J 6 bases; bases outside gene matches: 6. The CDR3 sequence is 16 residues long. Germline values: CDR1 LGHNA, CDR2 YSLEER. As DNA, the CDR3 is TGCGCCAGCAGCCAAAACGCCGGGACTAGCGGGGATACGCAGTATTTT. Its protein product is CASSQNAGTSGDTQYF.

This clonotype was detected only a few times. The CDR3 DNA sequence: TGTGCCAGCAGCGCGCTCCGGGACTCACGCGAGCAGTACTTC. This translates into CASSALRDSREQYF. This sequence joins TRBV5-6 and TRBJ2-7, with D perhaps matching TRBD2 (6 bases). The CDR3 is made up of 14 amino acids. Between the trimmed V and J ends, which lost 4 bases and 6 bases, there was a span of 17 bases. Germline CDR1 is SGHDT and CDR2 is YYEEEE.

The chain uses TRBV4-1 and TRBJ1-1, with D perhaps matching TRBD1 (5 bases). V was trimmed by 1 base and J by 5 bases, leaving 8 bases between them. The germline V gene encodes CDR1 MGHRA and CDR2 YSYEKL. The CDR3 totals 13 residues. The DNA for the CDR3 is TGCGCCAGCAGCCAAGCAGGGAAGACTGAAGCTTTCTTT. As protein: CASSQAGKTEAFF.

This clonotype showed up many times. The DNA of the CDR3 is TGTGCCAGCAGTGAAAACGGCTCCTATTCACCCCTCCACTTT. Translating it yields CASSENGSYSPLHF. The chain employs TRBV2 and TRBJ1-6, with D uncertain. There are 14 residues in the CDR3. Germline CDR1 and CDR2: SNHLY and FYNNEI. Trimming took 2 bases from V and 8 from J, leaving 10 bases between them.

The chain couples TRBV6-1 to TRBJ2-7, with 7 nucleotides matching TRBD2. The germline V gene encodes CDR1 MNHNS and CDR2 SASEGT. The CDR3 is 15 residues long. V lost 7 bases to trimming and J lost 0 bases; unmatched junction nucleotides: 9. In DNA form, the CDR3 reads TGTGCCAGCAAACTGGGGGACTATATCTCCTACGAGCAGTACTTC. Amino acids: CASKLGDYISYEQYF.

This clonotype has more than one count but fewer than ten. The chain combines TRBV7-9 with TRBJ1-1, with TRBD1 matching over 7 bases. From germline, CDR1 is SEHNR and CDR2 FQNEAQ (reference sequence). V shed 5 bases and J 4 bases; nucleotides not matched to a gene: 7. This CDR3 has 14 residues. CDR3 loop: CASSRQGSFTEAFF. DNA for the CDR3: TGTGCCAGCAGCCGACAGGGAAGTTTCACTGAAGCTTTCTTT.

This clonotype was observed a few times. The rearrangement joins TRBV7-2 to TRBJ2-3, with D unresolved. From germline, CDR1 is SGHTA and CDR2 FQGNSA. This CDR3 has 13 amino acids. The V gene lost 4 bases and the J gene lost 6 bases, with 11 bases spanning the gap. The CDR3 reads CASSSYLADTQYF. Written as DNA, the CDR3 is TGTGCCAGCAGCTCCTACTTGGCGGATACGCAGTATTTT.

The J gene is TRBJ1-5, the V gene TRBV4-3; perhaps TRBD1 as D (5 bases). Germline V lookup: CDR1 LGHNA, CDR2 YSLEER. Between the trimmed V and J ends, which lost 0 bases and 4 bases, there was a span of 10 bases. The CDR3 spans 15 residues. The chain's CDR3 is CASSQEVSGNQPQHF. The DNA for the CDR3 is TGCGCCAGCAGCCAAGAAGTGTCAGGGAATCAGCCCCAGCATTTT.

The chain combines TRBV5-1 with TRBJ2-4; D gene ambiguous. This CDR3 spans 14 amino acids. Trimming took 2 bases from V and 6 from J, leaving 12 bases between them. Germline V CDR1 and CDR2: SGHRS, YFSETQ. The CDR3 nucleotides read TGCGCCAGCAGCTTCGGGCAGGATGGAAACATTCAGTACTTC. This encodes CASSFGQDGNIQYF. Together with reference TRBV5-1 and TRBJ2-4, the CDR3 gives the full variable domain: KAGVTQTPRYLIKTRGQQVTLSCSPISGHRSVSWYQQTPGQGLQFLFEYFSETQRNKGNFPGRFSGRQFSNSRSEMNVSTLELGDSALYLCASSFGQDGNIQYFGAGTRLSVL.

This clonotype turned up a few times. The chain carries TRBV6-1 and TRBJ1-5, with 9 bases lining up with TRBD1. Germline assignment: CDR1 MNHNS and CDR2 SASEGT. The CDR3 runs to 18 residues. J gave up 0 bases and V 5 bases, and 11 bases lay outside the gene matches. Here the CDR3 DNA reads TGTGCCAGCAGTCCCCCGGGACAGGGTTTCGGTAGCAATCAGCCCCAGCATTTT. Its translation: CASSPPGQGFGSNQPQHF.

The DNA for the CDR3 is TGTGCCAGCAGTTACTCAGGGGGCCGGGAGCTGTTTTTT. It translates to CASSYSGGRELFF. The rearrangement links TRBV6-5 to TRBJ2-2; 7 bases match TRBD1. The CDR3 has 13 amino acids. Losses at the gene ends were 0 bases for V and 9 bases for J; bases not matched to a gene: 1. CDR1 MNHEY and CDR2 SVGAGI come from the germline V gene.

This chain links TRBV5-4 with TRBJ1-1, with D perhaps matching TRBD1 (6 bases). V lost 6 bases, J lost 4 bases, and 19 bases lay in between. Germline assignment: CDR1 SGHNT and CDR2 YYREEE (reference sequence). The CDR3 covers 15 residues. The CDR3 coding sequence is TGTGCCAGCACCCTAGGGGGGGCGGGGGGCACTGAAGCTTTCTTT. Protein sequence: CASTLGGAGGTEAFF.

This clonotype turned up a few times. The rearrangement uses TRBV12-3 or TRBV12-4 and TRBJ1-1; tentatively, D is TRBD1 (5 bases). V was cut by 7 bases and J by 8 bases, with 17 bases left in between. The CDR3 sequence is 13 residues long. DNA for the CDR3: TGTGCCAGCATCAAATCGACAGCATTCGAAGCTTTCTTT. Translating it yields CASIKSTAFEAFF.

In this sample, this clonotype turned up a few times. CDR3 in DNA: TGCGCCAGCTCCATTGGCCGGGACAGGGTCCTTGAAGAGACCCAGTACTTC. Protein product: CASSIGRDRVLEETQYF. The chain links TRBV5-1 to TRBJ2-5; 9 bases align to TRBD1. The CDR3 consists of 17 residues. Germline CDR1 and CDR2: SGHRS and YFSETQ. J gave up 3 bases and V 7 bases, and 16 bases lay outside the gene matches.

The table lists this clonotype with a count of one. The rearrangement uses TRBV7-8 and TRBJ1-5, with a weak D call TRBD1 (5 bases). The V end was cut by 4 bases, the J end by 3 bases, with 16 bases between. Looked up from germline, CDR1 is SGHVS and CDR2 is FQNEAQ. CDR3 size: 16 residues. The DNA of the CDR3 is TGTGCCAGCAGCTGGCGGGCTTCAGGGCTCAATCAGCCCCAGCATTTT. Amino acids: CASSWRASGLNQPQHF.

This clonotype showed up just a few times. V and J are TRBV12-3 or TRBV12-4 and TRBJ1-4; no clear D. This CDR3 is built from 15 residues. The germline V and J ends were trimmed by 5 bases and 7 bases, with 17 bases remaining between them. The CDR3 bases are TGTGCCAGCAGTGTCCGCCGTGGCACGCTTGAAAAACTGTTTTTT. As protein: CASSVRRGTLEKLFF.

A few counts support this clonotype. The rearrangement joins TRBV12-3 or TRBV12-4 to TRBJ1-2; D is possibly TRBD1 (5 bases). The CDR3 contains 13 residues. V lost 5 bases to trimming and J lost 10 bases, with 17 bases between them. CDR3 region: CASSLGGRPVYTF. The CDR3 nucleotides read TGTGCCAGCAGTCTCGGGGGGAGACCGGTCTACACCTTC.

This clonotype appeared a few times. The chain's CDR3 is CASSQLRGGRETQYF. CDR3 DNA sequence: TGCGCCAGCAGCCAACTAAGGGGGGGCCGAGAGACCCAGTACTTC. The V call is TRBV4-1, the J call TRBJ2-5, with D perhaps TRBD2 (7 bases). Germline CDR1 is MGHRA and CDR2 is YSYEKL. The V end lost 2 bases, the J end lost 4 bases, and 14 bases lay between the germline ends. The CDR3 extends over 15 amino acids.

This clonotype was counted a few times. The chain employs TRBV28 and TRBJ1-6; 7 bases are shared with TRBD1. This CDR3 is 16 amino acids long. Germline V gene lookup returns CDR1 MDHEN and CDR2 SYDVKM. With 6 bases clipped from V and 9 bases from J, the junction kept 14 bases outside the gene matches. The CDR3 here is CASRPRQGRGGSPLHF. In DNA, the CDR3 is TGTGCCAGCAGACCACGACAGGGAAGGGGAGGTTCACCCCTCCACTTT.

This clonotype turned up a few times. V is TRBV7-9 and J is TRBJ2-5; D ambiguous. This CDR3 spans 16 amino acids. Trimming shortened V by 0 bases and J by 2 bases, and 13 bases separated the two germline ends. The germline V gene has CDR1 SEHNR and CDR2 FQNEAQ (reference sequence). The CDR3 sequence: CASSLAVLTVQETQYF. The CDR3 coding sequence is TGTGCCAGCAGCTTAGCGGTCTTGACTGTACAAGAGACCCAGTACTTC. Full variable domain (outside the CDR3, taken from reference TRBV7-9 and TRBJ2-5): DTGVSQNPRHKITKRGQNVTFRCDPISEHNRLYWYRQTLGQGPEFLTYFQNEAQLEKSRLLSDRFSAERPKGSFSTLEIQRTEQGDSAMYLCASSLAVLTVQETQYFGPGTRLLVL.

The rearrangement uses TRBV6-2 or TRBV6-3 and TRBJ2-7; TRBD1 agrees at 9 bases. CDR3 length equals 17 residues. Germline CDR1 and CDR2: MNHEY and SVGEGT. The V gene end was trimmed by 6 bases and the J gene end by 5 bases; junction bases not matched to a gene: 17. CDR3 DNA: TGTGCCAGCAGCACAACACGACAGGGGGGACCCCACCACGAGCAGTACTTC. Translation gives CASSTTRQGGPHHEQYF.

The CDR3 sequence is CASSPGHPDEQFF. The CDR3 DNA follows: TGCGCCAGCAGCCCGGGACATCCAGATGAGCAGTTCTTC. The gene calls are TRBV5-1 and TRBJ2-1; tentative D call: TRBD1 (6 bases). Germline values: CDR1 SGHRS, CDR2 YFSETQ. Trimming removed 4 bases at V and 8 bases at J, with 13 bases between. CDR3 length equals 13 residues.

Only a few counts were recorded for this clonotype. The CDR3 coding sequence is TGCGCCAGCAGCCCACCGACTAGCGGGGGGGCCGATGAGCAGTTCTTC. It yields the protein CASSPPTSGGADEQFF. This sequence joins TRBV5-1 and TRBJ2-1; the match to TRBD2 covers 14 bases. The CDR3 length is 16 residues. CDR1 SGHRS and CDR2 YFSETQ come from the germline V gene. The trim removed 4 bases at V and 8 bases at J, leaving 8 bases unmatched. The complete variable domain, with remaining parts taken from reference TRBV5-1 and TRBJ2-1, reads KAGVTQTPRYLIKTRGQQVTLSCSPISGHRSVSWYQQTPGQGLQFLFEYFSETQRNKGNFPGRFSGRQFSNSRSEMNVSTLELGDSALYLCASSPPTSGGADEQFFGPGTRLTVL.

This clonotype was found a few times. V and J are TRBV7-8 and TRBJ2-1, with TRBD2 identical over 7 bases. The CDR3 contains 13 residues. Germline lookup yields CDR1 SGHVS and CDR2 FQNEAQ. With V trimmed by 4 bases and J by 9 bases, 6 bases remained unmatched. The CDR3 is CASSSRLAAEQFF. DNA for the CDR3: TGTGCCAGCAGCTCCCGGCTAGCGGCTGAGCAGTTCTTC.

This clonotype has at least ten counts. The chain carries TRBV4-3 and TRBJ2-7; TRBD1 aligns across 9 bases. CDR1 is LGHNA, CDR2 YSLEER, per germline. The CDR3 covers 16 residues. The trim removed 0 bases at V and 4 bases at J, leaving 7 bases unmatched. CDR3 DNA: TGCGCCAGCAGCCAAGATCTTACAGGGGGCGCGTACGAGCAGTACTTC. Translating gives CASSQDLTGGAYEQYF.

The genes are TRBV7-6 and TRBJ2-7; D not resolved. The CDR3 extends over 14 amino acids. The germline V gene has CDR1 SGHVS and CDR2 FNYEAQ. The ends were cut back, 5 bases at V and 1 base at J, with 12 bases in the middle. This CDR3 reads CASSKTSGSYEQYV. The CDR3 DNA reads as TGTGCCAGCAGCAAGACAAGTGGATCCTACGAGCAGTACGTC.

The V and J genes are TRBV5-5 and TRBJ1-2, with TRBD1 as a possible D gene (5 bases). Germline CDR1 is SGHKS and CDR2 is YYEKEE (reference sequence). The V gene lost 3 bases and the J gene lost 6 bases, with 12 bases spanning the gap. CDR3 length equals 13 residues. CDR3 nucleotides: TGTGCCAGCAGCTGGATGTCAGGGAATGGCTACACCTTC. Its protein product is CASSWMSGNGYTF.

This clonotype showed up just a few times. This rearrangement joins TRBV15 to TRBJ2-5; 9 nucleotides line up with TRBD1. This CDR3 comprises 14 residues. Germline lookup yields CDR1 LNHNV and CDR2 YYDKDF (reference sequence). V was clipped by 1 base and J by 5 bases; unmatched bases: 2. The CDR3 DNA reads as TGTGCCACCAGCAGAGGGGACAGGGTTGAGACCCAGTACTTC. This encodes CATSRGDRVETQYF.